The 24 T cell receptor beta chains in this list originate from one sample, sequenced in a study of cytomegalovirus exposure and HLA in healthy donors. The primer mix had 60 Vbeta and 13 Jbeta primers. TCRdb's copy holds only in-frame clones and misses some; the assay was immunoSEQ multiplex PCR. The sample carries roughly 66,000 clones, over 60% recorded once. Sequencing was carried out using PBMCs. The source is a woman between 45 and 65 years old in good health and CMV-seronegative.

The J gene is TRBJ2-1, the V gene TRBV5-6, with 8 bases aligning to TRBD2. The ends lost 3 bases at V and 0 bases at J; junction bases unmatched: 14. This CDR3 comprises 19 residues. The germline V gene encodes CDR1 SGHDT and CDR2 YYEEEE. CDR3 bases: TGTGCCAGCAGCTCCTTTAGGGAAACCCTAGCGGGCTCCTACAATGAGCAGTTCTTC. Protein sequence: CASSSFRETLAGSYNEQFF.

V usage is TRBV7-6 and J usage is TRBJ2-7; 9 bases fit TRBD1. V dropped 3 bases and J dropped 1; count of bases not matched to a gene: 4. The CDR3 covers 15 residues. Germline CDR1 SGHVS, CDR2 FNYEAQ. DNA of the CDR3: TGTGCCAGCAGCTTCGGGACAGGGAAATCCTACGAGCAGTACTTC. It is translated as CASSFGTGKSYEQYF.

The V and J genes are TRBV5-3 and TRBJ2-5, with 11 bases aligning to TRBD2. TRBV5-3 is filed as an ORF, its function uncertain. The CDR3 consists of 16 residues. Trimming took 2 bases from V and 3 from J; bases not matched to a gene: 6. The CDR3 loop reads CARSFRSSGRKETQYF. The CDR3 bases are TGTGCCAGAAGCTTTAGGTCTAGCGGGAGGAAAGAGACCCAGTACTTC.

The rearrangement links TRBV5-4 to TRBJ2-5, with 12 bases matching TRBD2. Germline values: CDR1 SGHNT, CDR2 YYREEE (reference sequence). Unmatched junction bases numbered 8, after V lost 0 bases and J lost 5 bases. There are 17 residues in the CDR3. CDR3 coding DNA: TGTGCCAGCAGCTTGGAACTAGCGGGAGGCGGGCGGGAGACCCAGTACTTC. It codes for CASSLELAGGGRETQYF.

V gene TRBV30 combines with J gene TRBJ2-4, with 9 nucleotides matching TRBD1. Germline CDR1 reads GTSNPN; CDR2 reads SVGIG (reference sequence). J lost 8 bases, V lost 3 bases, and 11 bases had no gene match. The CDR3 sequence is 15 residues long. The CDR3 loop reads CAWSQDRGSWYIQYF. In nucleotides, the CDR3 is TGTGCCTGGAGCCAGGACAGGGGAAGTTGGTACATTCAGTACTTC. Full variable domain (missing parts from reference TRBV30 and TRBJ2-4): SQTIHQWPATLVQPVGSPLSLECTVEGTSNPNLYWYRQAAGRGLQLLFYSVGIGQISSEVPQNLSASRPQDRQFILSSKKLLLSDSGFYLCAWSQDRGSWYIQYFGAGTRLSVL.

This sequence joins TRBV5-1 and TRBJ2-7, with D perhaps TRBD2 (5 bases). Germline loops: CDR1 SGHRS, CDR2 YFSETQ. The V and J ends lost 5 bases and 2 bases respectively, with 14 bases between them. The length of the CDR3 is 14 residues. CDR3 protein: CASSKEVPTYEQYF. The DNA of the CDR3 is TGCGCCAGCAGTAAGGAGGTACCAACCTACGAGCAGTACTTC.

The chain combines TRBV5-1 with TRBJ2-1, with a tentative D call TRBD2 (5 bases). The CDR3 consists of 15 residues. V was shortened by 5 bases and J by 3 bases, with 15 bases between the two germline ends. From germline, CDR1 is SGHRS and CDR2 YFSETQ. The DNA for the CDR3 is TGCGCCAGCAGGGCGGTCGGGATGAGCTACAATGAGCAGTTCTTC. Translated, it gives CASRAVGMSYNEQFF. Full variable domain (missing parts from reference TRBV5-1 and TRBJ2-1): KAGVTQTPRYLIKTRGQQVTLSCSPISGHRSVSWYQQTPGQGLQFLFEYFSETQRNKGNFPGRFSGRQFSNSRSEMNVSTLELGDSALYLCASRAVGMSYNEQFFGPGTRLTVL.

This sequence joins TRBV4-3 and TRBJ2-1, with 11 bases identical to TRBD2. The CDR3 has 15 residues. The V gene end was trimmed by 4 bases and the J gene end by 8 bases; junction bases not matched to a gene: 7. The germline V gene encodes CDR1 LGHNA and CDR2 YSLEER. This CDR3 reads CASSLIAGGDHEQFF. The CDR3 region has the DNA TGCGCCAGCAGCCTGATAGCGGGAGGGGACCATGAGCAGTTCTTC.

This clone was recorded once. The chain links TRBV28 to TRBJ1-3; D is uncertain. Germline CDR1 and CDR2: MDHEN and SYDVKM. V was trimmed by 3 bases and J by 9 bases, leaving 15 bases between them. This CDR3 spans 14 amino acids. The CDR3 DNA reads TGTGCCAGCAGTTTTCAACTATCGGGAGTCACCATATATTTT. Translation gives CASSFQLSGVTIYF.

CDR3 protein: CASSGTGGLGIQYF. The DNA for the CDR3 is TGTGCCAGCAGTGGGACAGGGGGATTAGGTATTCAGTACTTC. This chain uses TRBV2 with TRBJ2-4, with 10 bases aligning to TRBD1. Unmatched junction bases numbered 7, after V lost 4 bases and J lost 10 bases. The CDR3 is 14 amino acids. Germline-derived CDR1 and CDR2 are SNHLY and FYNNEI.

The CDR3 spells CASRQGQVLKPQHF. The CDR3 bases are TGTGCCAGCAGGCAAGGACAGGTGTTGAAGCCCCAGCATTTT. The chain combines TRBV28 with TRBJ1-5; TRBD1 aligns across 7 bases. The J segment lost 8 bases and the V segment lost 6 bases, leaving 10 bases of the junction unmatched. Germline assignment: CDR1 MDHEN and CDR2 SYDVKM. The CDR3 has 14 residues.

The V and J genes are TRBV9 and TRBJ2-4; no definite D call. This CDR3 contains 17 residues. In germline, CDR1 is SGDLS, CDR2 YYNGEE. Trimming stripped 0 bases from V and 0 bases from J, with 13 bases between. The DNA for the CDR3 is TGTGCCAGCAGCGTAGGTCTTAGTTACGGAGCCAAAAACATTCAGTACTTC. This codes for CASSVGLSYGAKNIQYF.

The genes are TRBV27 and TRBJ1-2, with 7 bases fitting TRBD1. J gave up 3 bases and V 0 bases, and 1 base lay outside the gene matches. The CDR3 totals 14 residues. Germline V lookup: CDR1 MNHEY, CDR2 SMNVEV (reference sequence). This CDR3 reads CASSLSTGDYGYTF. Written as DNA, the CDR3 is TGTGCCAGCAGTTTATCAACAGGGGACTATGGCTACACCTTC.

The gene calls are TRBV9 and TRBJ2-7; D is unclear. CDR1 and CDR2 (germline): SGDLS, YYNGEE. The CDR3 contains 14 residues. Trimming stripped 2 bases from V and 5 bases from J, with 14 bases between. The CDR3 sequence is CASSVGERSNEQYF. The CDR3 nucleotides read TGTGCCAGCAGCGTCGGAGAAAGGTCGAACGAGCAGTACTTC.

About this clone: The junction departs from germline at one end; a sequencing error may be responsible. The chain has TRBV4-2 and TRBJ2-5; tentative D call: TRBD2 (5 bases). The germline V gene has CDR1 LGHNA and CDR2 YNFKEQ. The CDR3 runs 14 residues. The CDR3 loop reads CASSQGEPQGTQYF. CDR3 DNA sequence: TGTGCCAGCAGCCAAGGGGAGCCTCAAGGGACCCAGTACTTC.

The chain recombines TRBV28 with TRBJ1-2; maybe TRBD1 (5 bases). The germline V and J ends were trimmed by 2 bases and 2 bases, with 9 bases remaining between them. CDR3 size: 14 residues. Germline V gives CDR1 MDHEN, CDR2 SYDVKM. CDR3 coding DNA: TGTGCCAGCAGTTTACAGGACATGAACTATGGCTACACCTTC. Its translation: CASSLQDMNYGYTF.

This clone was detected only a few times. The rearrangement uses TRBV7-9 and TRBJ1-1; D remains ambiguous. This CDR3 has 13 amino acids. Trimming removed 0 bases at V and 1 base at J, with 3 bases between. Germline CDR1 is SEHNR and CDR2 is FQNEAQ (reference sequence). The CDR3: CASSLAANTEAFF. The CDR3 DNA sequence: TGTGCCAGCAGCTTAGCGGCGAACACTGAAGCTTTCTTT.

This chain uses TRBV10-1 with TRBJ1-2; D is unresolved. CDR1 and CDR2 from the germline V gene are WNHNN and SYGVQD (reference sequence). Trimming shortened V by 5 bases and J by 1 base, and 5 bases separated the two germline ends. This CDR3 is 12 amino acids long. The CDR3 sequence: CASSPNNYGYTF. The CDR3 nucleotides are TGCGCCAGCAGTCCAAATAACTATGGCTACACCTTC.

Judged by abundance, this clone is medium-sized. The chain links TRBV29-1 to TRBJ1-4; maybe TRBD1 (5 bases). This CDR3 has 14 amino acids. Germline V gene sequence: CDR1 SQVTM, CDR2 ANQGSEA. V dropped 2 bases and J dropped 5 bases, with 12 bases sitting between them. The CDR3: CSVEWAGINEKLFF. CDR3 in DNA: TGCAGCGTTGAATGGGCAGGGATAAATGAAAAACTGTTTTTT.

The chain carries TRBV4-1 and TRBJ2-7, with D possibly being TRBD1 (5 bases). This CDR3 spans 15 amino acids. The germline V gene encodes CDR1 MGHRA and CDR2 YSYEKL. V was clipped by 3 bases and J by 3 bases, with 15 bases between them. The CDR3 spells CASSQVHGQLYEQYF. The DNA of the CDR3 is TGCGCCAGCAGCCAGGTCCATGGACAACTCTACGAGCAGTACTTC.

The chain has TRBV4-1 and TRBJ1-1; 7 bases agree with TRBD1. CDR3 length: 13 residues. Germline CDR1 MGHRA, CDR2 YSYEKL. Unmatched junction bases numbered 5, after V lost 4 bases and J lost 6 bases. CDR3 residues: CASSLRQGPEAFF. The CDR3, as DNA: TGCGCCAGCAGCCTCCGACAGGGACCTGAAGCTTTCTTT.

The chain links TRBV6-5 to TRBJ2-7, with D possibly matching TRBD1 (5 bases). Trimming left V 3 bases short and J 5 bases short, with 11 bases between. Germline CDR1 and CDR2: MNHEY and SVGAGI. The CDR3 covers 13 residues. The CDR3 sequence is CASSYDRGDEQYF. CDR3 nucleotides: TGTGCCAGCAGTTATGACAGAGGCGACGAGCAGTACTTC.

The genes are TRBV11-1 and TRBJ2-7; D is possibly TRBD2 (5 bases). V was clipped by 6 bases and J by 3 bases, with 12 bases between them. The CDR3 is 13 amino acids. Germline CDR1 is SGHAT and CDR2 is FQDESV (reference sequence). The CDR3 region has the DNA TGTGCCAGCAGTCGCGACGGGGACTACGAGCAGTACTTC. This gives the protein CASSRDGDYEQYF.

This clone has a handful of counts. The J gene is TRBJ2-5, the V gene TRBV9, with D possibly being TRBD2 (5 bases). CDR3 length: 13 amino acids. The germline gives CDR1 SGDLS, CDR2 YYNGEE. V was cut by 2 bases and J by 5 bases, with 10 bases left in between. CDR3 nucleotides: TGTGCCAGCAGCGTTTTGGACTCGGAGACCCAGTACTTC. Protein: CASSVLDSETQYF.